This entry lists 14 T cell receptor beta chains sequenced from one sample in a study of blood T cell repertoires in COVID-19 (dated by TCRdb to 2019 to 2021). Receptor libraries were prepared by the immunoSEQ multiplex PCR assay. The clones in this table, taken by TCRdb from immuneACCESS, are in-frame only. Not every clone is retained; where verified, under half of the shortfall comes from an unresolved V gene, and the cause of the rest is unknown. The sample profile shows around 150,000 clones; 80% to 90% of them were found once. The leading ten clones occupy under 3.5% of the sample. Sequenced input: peripheral blood. These receptors were taken from an older man with acute or convalescent COVID-19.

This clone appeared once. The chain recombines TRBV7-2 with TRBJ2-3, with 8 bases fitting TRBD2. V was clipped by 1 base and J by 4 bases; unmatched bases: 7. The CDR3 covers 16 residues. The germline V gene encodes CDR1 SGHTA and CDR2 FQGNSA. CDR3 loop: CASSLVGSGISDTQYF. The CDR3 DNA follows: TGTGCCAGCAGCTTAGTAGGTAGCGGGATCTCAGATACGCAGTATTTT.

The chain links TRBV2 to TRBJ2-3; TRBD2 matches at 15 bases. Germline V gene data show CDR1 as SNHLY and CDR2 as FYNNEI. The ends lost 6 bases at V and 0 bases at J; junction bases unmatched: 4. CDR3 length: 17 amino acids. This CDR3 is CASRGTSGRTSTDTQYF. The CDR3 nucleotides read TGTGCCAGCAGAGGGACTAGCGGGAGGACTAGCACAGATACGCAGTATTTT.

The V and J genes are TRBV7-2 and TRBJ2-7, with a weak D call TRBD2 (5 bases). The V and J ends lost 1 base and 7 bases respectively, with 8 bases between them. CDR1 SGHTA and CDR2 FQGNSA come from the germline V gene. The CDR3 spans 12 residues. The CDR3 is CASSLDAGEQYF. The CDR3 DNA is TGTGCCAGCAGCTTAGATGCGGGTGAGCAGTACTTC.

The V gene is TRBV10-3, the J gene TRBJ2-7, with D hard to call. The germline CDR1 and CDR2 sequences are ENHRY and SYGVKD. The CDR3 totals 18 residues. The V end lost 3 bases, the J end lost 2 bases, and 23 bases lay between the germline ends. The CDR3 region is CAISDTETGDHFPYEQYF. DNA for the CDR3: TGTGCCATCAGTGATACGGAGACCGGAGACCACTTTCCCTACGAGCAGTACTTC.

V is TRBV4-2 and J is TRBJ1-1, with 8 bases lining up with TRBD1. The germline gives CDR1 LGHNA, CDR2 YNFKEQ. The CDR3 spans 16 residues. V shed 0 bases and J 1 base; nucleotides not matched to a gene: 4. The CDR3 protein is CASSQERQGANTEAFF. In nucleotides, the CDR3 is TGTGCCAGCAGCCAAGAAAGGCAGGGGGCGAACACTGAAGCTTTCTTT.

The V and J genes are TRBV5-1 and TRBJ1-6, with 9 bases fitting TRBD1. V shed 1 base, J shed 13 bases, and the junction held 6 bases outside the gene matches. CDR1 is SGHRS and CDR2 is YFSETQ in the germline V gene. This CDR3 region has 14 residues. CDR3 sequence: CASSLTGGSEPLHF. For the CDR3, the DNA is TGCGCCAGCAGCTTGACAGGGGGCAGCGAGCCCCTCCACTTT. The full variable domain, rest sourced from reference TRBV5-1 and TRBJ1-6, is KAGVTQTPRYLIKTRGQQVTLSCSPISGHRSVSWYQQTPGQGLQFLFEYFSETQRNKGNFPGRFSGRQFSNSRSEMNVSTLELGDSALYLCASSLTGGSEPLHFGNGTRLTVT.

This clone has only one observation. J is TRBJ2-3 and V is TRBV28; 7 bases agree with TRBD2. The V segment lost 1 base and the J segment 6 bases; nucleotides outside the gene matches: 13. CDR3 size: 17 residues. In germline, CDR1 is MDHEN, CDR2 SYDVKM. Here the CDR3 DNA reads TGTGCCAGCAGTTTATTAGCGTCTGGCGGGAGATGGGATACGCAGTATTTT. It translates to CASSLLASGGRWDTQYF.

The genes are TRBV9 and TRBJ1-1, with 7 bases that match TRBD1. After removal of 3 bases from V and 0 bases from J, the junction contained 8 bases not matched to a gene. Germline V CDR1 and CDR2: SGDLS, YYNGEE. The CDR3 totals 16 residues. DNA for the CDR3: TGTGCCAGCAGCGCGTCAGGGGGTAGGATGAACACTGAAGCTTTCTTT. This sequence encodes CASSASGGRMNTEAFF.

V and J are TRBV18 and TRBJ2-7, with D possibly matching TRBD2 (5 bases). The ends were cut back, 5 bases at V and 3 bases at J, with 11 bases in the middle. The germline CDR1 and CDR2 sequences are KGHSH and LQKENI. The CDR3 sequence is 13 residues long. The DNA of the CDR3 is TGTGCCAGCTCAAGGATAGCGAGCTACGAGCAGTACTTC. It encodes CASSRIASYEQYF.

The rearrangement joins TRBV6-2 or TRBV6-3 to TRBJ1-3; the D is unclear. The germline CDR1 and CDR2 sequences are MNHEY and SVGEGT. V was pared by 4 bases and J by 0 bases, with 7 bases between. The CDR3 is 14 amino acids. In nucleotides, the CDR3 is TGTGCCAGCAGTTGGAGCGGCTCTGGAAACACCATATATTTT. Amino acid sequence: CASSWSGSGNTIYF.

The table lists this clone with a few counts. The chain's CDR3 is CASSLEFPSGTDEQFF. The CDR3 DNA reads as TGTGCCAGCAGCTTAGAGTTCCCTAGCGGGACAGATGAGCAGTTCTTC. The rearrangement joins TRBV11-2 to TRBJ2-1, with 9 bases identical to TRBD2. The CDR3 length is 16 residues. Germline loops: CDR1 SGHAT, CDR2 FQNNGV. Trimming cost V 0 bases and J 8 bases; bases outside gene matches: 8.

This clone was detected a few times. The rearrangement uses TRBV18 and TRBJ1-6, with TRBD1 matching over 7 bases. This CDR3 region has 16 residues. The V and J ends lost 2 bases and 8 bases, in that order; junction bases with no gene match: 9. Germline V gene sequence: CDR1 KGHSH, CDR2 LQKENI. The CDR3: CASSPRGPPSDSPLHF. For the CDR3, the DNA is TGTGCCAGCTCACCAAGGGGGCCTCCTTCGGATTCACCCCTCCACTTT. Supplemented by reference TRBV18 and TRBJ1-6, the full variable domain reads NAGVMQNPRHLVRRRGQEARLRCSPMKGHSHVYWYRQLPEEGLKFMVYLQKENIIDESGMPKERFSAEFPKEGPSILRIQQVVRGDSAAYFCASSPRGPPSDSPLHFGNGTRLTVT.

The chain's CDR3 is CASSNWTGIYNEQFF. As DNA, the CDR3 is TGCGCCAGCAGCAATTGGACAGGGATTTACAATGAGCAGTTCTTC. This chain connects TRBV4-1 to TRBJ2-1; 8 nucleotides line up with TRBD1. Germline V lookup: CDR1 MGHRA, CDR2 YSYEKL. V lost 5 bases and J lost 4; bases outside the gene matches: 7. The CDR3 consists of 15 residues.

The chain is built from TRBV5-5 and TRBJ1-4; TRBD1 aligns across 10 bases. Germline trimming cut 0 bases from V and 6 bases from J; bases unmatched to any gene: 5. Germline CDR1 SGHKS, CDR2 YYEKEE (reference sequence). The length of the CDR3 is 16 residues. CDR3 DNA: TGTGCCAGCAGCTTGGAGGGACAGGGGTTCTATGAAAAACTGTTTTTT. Protein product: CASSLEGQGFYEKLFF.